The sequence of this T cell receptor beta chain was determined in a study of shared clonotypes between healthy human individuals. Trimming left V 4 bases short and J 1 base short, with 37 bases between. CDR3 length equals 23 residues. Germline V gene data show CDR1 as SGHRS and CDR2 as YFSETQ. The study enrolled healthy HIV-negative adults without recent acute infections or vaccinations as donors. Produced via immunoSEQ multiplex PCR; TCRdb's table is partial and in-frame only. The profile shows under 2,500,000 clones, more than 90% of them singletons. The chain employs TRBV5-1 and TRBJ2-3; D might be TRBD2 (9 bases). Sequenced sample: naive CD4+ T cells sorted from blood. The sample's subset: CD45RA+ positively selected. This receptor was identified in a man aged 18 to 29 in good health. The CDR3 spells CASSIQGAKPPRRLAGGTDTQYF. The CDR3 DNA sequence: TGCGCCAGCAGCATCCAGGGGGCGAAACCACCCCGACGTTTAGCGGGGGGCACAGATACGCAGTATTTT.